This TCR beta chain was sequenced in a study of blood T cells in healthy people across ages. Each of the donors had 8 to 10 milliliters of peripheral blood drawn into EDTA-treated Vacutainer tubes. Primed by a sample-barcoded 5' primer and a J-beta primer mix, a second PCR proceeded for about 7 to 11 cycles. TCRdb called the 5' RACE reads again in MiXCR, with one record for every CDR3 protein. This sample carries approximately 1,700,000 distinct CDR3 sequences, roughly 43% of them seen once, and the ten largest clones take roughly 24%. The study, taken as a whole, reports: Diversity was higher, and naive CD4+ cells more numerous, in long-lived donors than in aged donors.

This clonotype was detected a few times. No antigen is known for it. CDR1 and CDR2 (germline): DFQATT, SNEGSKA (reference sequence). V was pared by 1 base and J by 1 base, with 11 bases between. The CDR3 length is 14 residues. The TCR originated in a human donor in good health. The sample consisted of blood. The rearrangement uses TRBV20-1 and TRBJ2-7, with D possibly matching TRBD1 (6 bases). The CDR3 region is CSARVYRASYEQYF. CDR3 DNA: TGCAGTGCTAGAGTCTACAGGGCTTCCTACGAGCAGTACTTC.